Each of the 29 T cell receptor beta chains below was sequenced from the same sample in a study of early T cells in non-severe SARS-CoV-2 infection (dated by TCRdb to the early 2020s). The library was produced with 5' RACE. For sequencing, a NextSeq 500 was employed. TCRdb reanalyzed the raw reads on its own, using fastp at Q25 for trimming and MiXCR for clone calling, and kept in-frame beta chains. CDR3 protein sequences are deduplicated, and each keeps its most common genes and DNA. The sample table lists some 30,000 distinct CDR3 sequences, roughly 5.3% of them with a count of one. 3.5% to 5% of the sample belongs to the ten largest clones. Source material: whole blood. Receptor source: an adult who was a healthcare worker with PCR-confirmed SARS-CoV-2 infection or an uninfected control (not recorded which).

This clonotype was counted at least ten times. The chain couples TRBV20-1 to TRBJ2-1; either TRBD1 or TRBD2 may supply D (5 bases each). The CDR3 covers 10 residues. Per germline, CDR1 DFQATT and CDR2 SNEGSKA (reference sequence). CDR3 amino acids: CRGAGNEQFF. The DNA for the CDR3 is TGCCGAGGGGCAGGCAATGAGCAGTTCTTC.

Many counts were recorded for this clonotype. The chain employs TRBV4-1 and TRBJ1-2; 7 bases are a match to TRBD1. V gave up 3 bases and J gave up 2 bases; unmatched junction bases: 6. The CDR3 extends over 15 amino acids. The germline V gene has CDR1 MGHRA and CDR2 YSYEKL. In DNA form, the CDR3 reads TGCGCCAGCAGCCATTTTAGGGGGCGAAACTATGGCTACACCTTC. It yields the protein CASSHFRGRNYGYTF.

This clonotype was counted once. Given a much more abundant clone one base away, this may be a read error. This CDR3 is missing its conserved last phenylalanine or tryptophan, likely due to a read error. DNA of the CDR3: TGTGCCAGCAGCTTAGATCCGAGGAAAGCGAGCTACACCGGGGAGCTGTTTCTT. Translated, it gives CASSLDPRKASYTGELFL. V and J are TRBV11-2 and TRBJ2-2; D not certain. This CDR3 is built from 18 residues. From germline, CDR1 is SGHAT and CDR2 FQNNGV. V was clipped by 0 bases and J by 3 bases, with 17 bases between them.

Many counts were recorded for this clonotype. The chain uses TRBV27 and TRBJ1-1, with TRBD1 matching over 10 bases. V lost 5 bases to trimming and J lost 6 bases; unmatched junction nucleotides: 12. Germline loops: CDR1 MNHEY, CDR2 SMNVEV (reference sequence). CDR3 size: 16 residues. Here the CDR3 reads CASSKYPGQGSPEAFF. Written as DNA, the CDR3 is TGTGCCAGCAGTAAATACCCGGGACAGGGGTCCCCTGAAGCTTTCTTT.

This clonotype has ten or more counts. This sequence joins TRBV4-1 and TRBJ1-1; TRBD1 matches at 7 bases. The CDR3 totals 15 residues. V shed 3 bases, J shed 1 base, and the junction held 5 bases outside the gene matches. Germline V lookup: CDR1 MGHRA, CDR2 YSYEKL. The CDR3 protein is CASSHADRANTEAFF. For the CDR3, the DNA is TGCGCCAGCAGCCATGCCGACAGGGCGAACACTGAAGCTTTCTTT.

This clonotype was detected ten times or more. The genes are TRBV7-9 and TRBJ2-2; 7 bases map to TRBD2. The CDR3 has 18 amino acids. Germline V CDR1 and CDR2: SEHNR, FQNEAQ (reference sequence). Trimming cost V 1 base and J 3 bases; bases outside gene matches: 11. CDR3 coding DNA: TGTGCCAGCAGCTTAGGTTTCCGCGGGAGTCGGGACACCGGGGAGCTGTTTTTT. It specifies CASSLGFRGSRDTGELFF.

In its sample, this clonotype was seen many times. The chain couples TRBV13 to TRBJ2-1, with 13 bases fitting TRBD2. This CDR3 region has 19 residues. V lost 5 bases to trimming and J lost 5 bases; unmatched junction nucleotides: 15. Germline V gives CDR1 PRHDT, CDR2 FYEKMQ (reference sequence). The CDR3 region is CASSTPTGTSGIWDNEQFF. DNA for the CDR3: TGTGCCAGCAGCACACCTACCGGGACTAGCGGGATATGGGACAATGAGCAGTTCTTC.

This chain links TRBV18 with TRBJ1-1; no reliable D call. V dropped 3 bases and J dropped 5 bases, with 10 bases sitting between them. The CDR3 contains 13 residues. Germline loops: CDR1 KGHSH, CDR2 LQKENI. The chain's CDR3 is CASSPDPMTEAFF. DNA of the CDR3: TGTGCCAGCTCACCCGACCCGATGACTGAAGCTTTCTTT.

The chain is built from TRBV6-2 or TRBV6-3 and TRBJ2-7; 10 bases are a match to TRBD1. V lost 5 bases to trimming and J lost 5 bases; unmatched junction nucleotides: 6. Per germline, CDR1 MNHEY and CDR2 SVGEGT. The CDR3 totals 14 residues. The CDR3 nucleotides read TGTGCCAGCAGTACGGGACAGGGGATACACGAGCAGTACTTC. It yields the protein CASSTGQGIHEQYF.

This clonotype was seen at least ten times. V usage is TRBV3-1 and J usage is TRBJ2-1; D unclear. Germline V lookup: CDR1 LGHDT, CDR2 YNNKEL (reference sequence). The CDR3 has 15 residues. V lost 1 base and J lost 2, with 9 bases in between. This CDR3 reads CASSQGLVPYNEQFF. The CDR3 nucleotides are TGTGCCAGCAGCCAAGGGCTAGTCCCCTACAATGAGCAGTTCTTC.

In this sample, this clonotype turned up many times. This sequence joins TRBV6-5 and TRBJ2-3; 8 nucleotides line up with TRBD2. Unmatched junction bases numbered 3, after V lost 2 bases and J lost 2 bases. This CDR3 region has 15 residues. Germline V gene sequence: CDR1 MNHEY, CDR2 SVGAGI. The CDR3 DNA follows: TGTGCCAGCAGTTACCGGCGGGGGGCCACAGATACGCAGTATTTT. This encodes CASSYRRGATDTQYF.

This clonotype was seen at least ten times. This CDR3 is CASTYGLGPQHF. The CDR3 coding sequence is TGTGCCAGCACTTACGGCCTGGGGCCCCAGCATTTT. This chain joins TRBV7-9 and TRBJ1-5; D not certain. This CDR3 spans 12 amino acids. Between the trimmed V and J ends, which lost 7 bases and 9 bases, there was a span of 13 bases. Germline V gives CDR1 SEHNR, CDR2 FQNEAQ (reference sequence).

This clonotype was counted at least ten times. The chain joins TRBV5-1 to TRBJ1-6, with D possibly TRBD1 on 5 matching bases. Trimming took off 5 bases at V and 14 bases at J, with 20 bases between the two ends. Germline assignment: CDR1 SGHRS and CDR2 YFSETQ. This CDR3 spans 14 amino acids. The CDR3 region is CASSPGTDFWALHF. CDR3 coding DNA: TGCGCCAGCAGTCCCGGGACGGACTTTTGGGCCCTCCACTTT.

The table lists this clonotype with many counts. The rearrangement links TRBV28 to TRBJ2-7; 8 positions match TRBD1. Germline V gives CDR1 MDHEN, CDR2 SYDVKM. The J segment lost 5 bases and the V segment lost 5 bases, leaving 5 bases of the junction unmatched. This CDR3 is built from 13 residues. The CDR3 reads CASSAGGGNEQYF. Here the CDR3 DNA reads TGTGCCAGCAGTGCAGGGGGCGGGAACGAGCAGTACTTC. Full variable domain (remainder filled in from reference TRBV28 and TRBJ2-7): DVKVTQSSRYLVKRTGEKVFLECVQDMDHENMFWYRQDPGLGLRLIYFSYDVKMKEKGDIPEGYSVSREKKERFSLILESASTNQTSMYLCASSAGGGNEQYFGPGTRLTVT.

This clonotype has at least ten counts. This chain uses TRBV11-2 with TRBJ2-7; TRBD2 matches at 8 bases. The germline gives CDR1 SGHAT, CDR2 FQNNGV. V shed 0 bases, J shed 4 bases, and the junction held 8 bases outside the gene matches. CDR3 length: 16 amino acids. The CDR3 nucleotides are TGTGCCAGCAGCTTAGATTCGCGGGGGGCTGTGTACGAGCAGTACTTC. Residues: CASSLDSRGAVYEQYF.

This clonotype was observed at least ten times. This chain joins TRBV7-3 and TRBJ2-3; the match to TRBD2 covers 13 bases. This CDR3 contains 16 residues. Germline V lookup: CDR1 SGHTA, CDR2 FQGTGA. The V and J ends lost 4 bases and 1 base, in that order; junction bases with no gene match: 2. As DNA, the CDR3 is TGTGCCAGCAGCTATGGACTAGCGGGAGGCACAGATACGCAGTATTTT. It codes for CASSYGLAGGTDTQYF.

This clonotype was seen many times. V usage is TRBV29-1 and J usage is TRBJ2-5; TRBD2 agrees at 7 bases. Germline V CDR1 and CDR2: SQVTM, ANQGSEA. The CDR3 loop spans 14 amino acids. V dropped 7 bases and J dropped 5; count of bases not matched to a gene: 13. CDR3 sequence reads: CSAVMVGRLETQYF. The CDR3 DNA reads as TGCAGCGCTGTGATGGTCGGGAGGCTGGAGACCCAGTACTTC.

In this sample, this clonotype turned up many times. V gene TRBV5-6 combines with J gene TRBJ1-2; D gene uncertain. Deletions cut 3 bases from V and 5 bases from J, with 8 bases between. The germline gives CDR1 SGHDT, CDR2 YYEEEE. CDR3 length: 12 residues. CDR3 protein: CASSSVPYGYTF. DNA of the CDR3: TGTGCCAGCAGCTCTGTTCCTTATGGCTACACCTTC.

This clonotype showed up many times. This chain uses TRBV20-1 with TRBJ2-3; 11 bases align to TRBD2. The CDR3 consists of 17 residues. Germline V gene lookup returns CDR1 DFQATT and CDR2 SNEGSKA (reference sequence). After removal of 1 base from V and 3 bases from J, the junction contained 9 bases not matched to a gene. The CDR3 reads CSARALSGRGVTDTQYF. In nucleotides, the CDR3 is TGCAGTGCTAGAGCCCTTAGCGGGAGGGGCGTAACAGATACGCAGTATTTT.

This clonotype was counted ten times or more. The V and J genes are TRBV7-2 and TRBJ2-7, with D perhaps matching TRBD2 (5 bases). V shed 5 bases and J shed 2 bases, with 13 bases lying between them. CDR3 length equals 14 residues. The germline V gene encodes CDR1 SGHTA and CDR2 FQGNSA. Written as DNA, the CDR3 is TGTGCCAGCAGCAAGCAGAGCGGAGCCTACGAGCAGTACTTC. The encoded protein is CASSKQSGAYEQYF.

This clonotype was seen repeatedly, ten times or more. The gene calls are TRBV15 and TRBJ2-3, with D tentatively TRBD1 (6 bases). This CDR3 region has 15 residues. V was cut by 0 bases and J by 6 bases, with 13 bases left in between. CDR1 is LNHNV, CDR2 YYDKDF, per germline (reference sequence). The CDR3 is CATSRDWGRGDTQYF. The CDR3 DNA reads as TGTGCCACCAGCAGAGATTGGGGCAGGGGCGATACGCAGTATTTT.

This clonotype was counted many times. V is TRBV5-1 and J is TRBJ2-5, with TRBD2 matching 9 bases. CDR1 and CDR2 from the germline V gene are SGHRS and YFSETQ. The junction had 2 bases not matched to a gene; V was cut back by 0 bases and J by 2 bases. This CDR3 has 15 amino acids. The chain's CDR3 is CASSLGTSAQETQYF. CDR3 coding DNA: TGCGCCAGCAGCTTGGGGACTAGCGCACAAGAGACCCAGTACTTC.

This clonotype was picked up a small number of times. The V call is TRBV7-8, the J call TRBJ2-1; 7 bases map to TRBD2. Germline CDR1 is SGHVS and CDR2 is FQNEAQ. There are 18 residues in the CDR3. After removal of 1 base from V and 7 bases from J, the junction contained 16 bases not matched to a gene. Here the CDR3 reads CASSLGKLAMLQWNEQFF. The CDR3 DNA is TGTGCCAGCAGCTTAGGAAAACTAGCGATGCTACAATGGAATGAGCAGTTCTTC.

Ten or more counts support this clonotype. The V and J genes are TRBV18 and TRBJ1-2; D perhaps matches TRBD1 (5 bases). This CDR3 region has 14 residues. CDR1 KGHSH and CDR2 LQKENI come from the germline V gene. V was cut by 1 base and J by 4 bases, with 10 bases left in between. CDR3 nucleotide sequence: TGTGCCAGCTCACCACAAGACAGCACCTATGGCTACACCTTC. Translated, it gives CASSPQDSTYGYTF.

As concerns this clonotype: This may be a read error: a much more frequent sequence differs by one nucleotide. The CDR3 DNA sequence: TGTGCCAGTAGTACCTCCGCCAAGGAGGAGTCCTTC. Translation gives CASSTSAKEESF. The V call is TRBV19, the J call TRBJ2-1, with a tentative D call TRBD2 (5 bases). The CDR3 covers 12 residues. CDR1 and CDR2 from the germline V gene are LNHDA and SQIVND (reference sequence). Combining the CDR3 with reference TRBV19 and TRBJ2-1 gives the whole variable domain DGGITQSPKYLFRKEGQNVTLSCEQNLNHDAMYWYRQDPGQGLRLIYYSQIVNDFQKGDIAEGYSVSREKKESFPLTVTSAQKNPTAFYLCASSTSAKEESFGPGTRLTVL.

This clonotype showed up many times. Germline is not matched at one junction end, which may reflect a read error. The CDR3 DNA sequence: TGCAGTGCAAGAGGGATGGTAGCGGGGACCTACAATGAGCAGTTCTTC. As protein: CSARGMVAGTYNEQFF. The chain combines TRBV20-1 with TRBJ2-1; 8 nucleotides agree with TRBD2. The CDR3 covers 16 residues. Germline V gene sequence: CDR1 DFQATT, CDR2 SNEGSKA (reference sequence).

This clonotype was observed many times. The chain carries TRBV20-1 and TRBJ2-1, with 7 bases that match TRBD2. The CDR3 spans 17 residues. V lost 2 bases to trimming and J lost 0 bases; unmatched junction nucleotides: 10. CDR1 DFQATT and CDR2 SNEGSKA come from the germline V gene (reference sequence). The CDR3 loop is CSARTLEGGSSYNEQFF. The CDR3, as DNA: TGCAGTGCTAGAACACTCGAGGGCGGGAGCTCCTACAATGAGCAGTTCTTC.

Concerning this clonotype: No conserved phenylalanine or tryptophan ends this CDR3, so it is likely a read error. The rearrangement links TRBV27 to TRBJ2-7; 12 bases match TRBD2. Germline V CDR1 and CDR2: MNHEY, SMNVEV (reference sequence). The CDR3 is 15 amino acids. V shed 5 bases, J shed 5 bases, and the junction held 7 bases outside the gene matches. The CDR3 coding sequence is TGTGCCAGCAGTCTACGACTAGCGGGAGATCACGAGCAGTACATC. Amino acids: CASSLRLAGDHEQYI.

Only a few counts were recorded for this clonotype. The chain couples TRBV7-2 to TRBJ2-2; maybe TRBD2 (5 bases). Between the trimmed V and J ends, which lost 2 bases and 6 bases, there was a span of 7 bases. Germline V CDR1 and CDR2: SGHTA, FQGNSA. This CDR3 has 13 amino acids. DNA of the CDR3: TGTGCCAGCAGCTTATACGGGGCCGGGGAGCTGTTTTTT. This translates into CASSLYGAGELFF.